This entry lists 27 T cell receptor beta chains sequenced from one sample in a study of control samples from healthy donors and cancer patients. Sequencing was performed with immunoSEQ multiplex PCR; in TCRdb, only in-frame clones are kept and a portion is missing. The sample lists about 410,000 clones; approximately 90% were seen once. Sequencing was performed on PBMCs. Receptor source: a man aged 35 to 55 with head and neck cancer.

By share, this clone counts as medium-sized. This chain links TRBV6-5 with TRBJ2-2; no clear D. CDR3 length: 15 residues. Germline-derived CDR1 and CDR2 are MNHEY and SVGAGI. Between the trimmed V and J ends, which lost 5 bases and 6 bases, there was a span of 16 bases. The DNA of the CDR3 is TGTGCCAGCAGTCCAGGACCCGCTGGAGCCGGGGAGCTGTTTTTT. Translated: CASSPGPAGAGELFF.

The rearrangement links TRBV19 to TRBJ1-1; D is perhaps TRBD1 (5 bases). This CDR3 has 13 amino acids. V gave up 7 bases and J gave up 1 base, with 10 bases separating them. The germline CDR1 and CDR2 sequences are LNHDA and SQIVND (reference sequence). The CDR3 spells CASIGDQNTEAFF. DNA for the CDR3: TGTGCCAGTATAGGGGACCAGAACACTGAAGCTTTCTTT. Supplemented by reference TRBV19 and TRBJ1-1, the full variable domain reads DGGITQSPKYLFRKEGQNVTLSCEQNLNHDAMYWYRQDPGQGLRLIYYSQIVNDFQKGDIAEGYSVSREKKESFPLTVTSAQKNPTAFYLCASIGDQNTEAFFGQGTRLTVV.

J is TRBJ2-2 and V is TRBV9; TRBD2 is a possible D gene (6 bases). CDR1 is SGDLS, CDR2 YYNGEE, per germline. Trimming took 6 bases from V and 6 from J, leaving 9 bases between them. The CDR3 loop spans 12 amino acids. The CDR3 here is CASTPGAGELFF. The CDR3 DNA sequence: TGTGCCAGCACCCCGGGGGCCGGGGAGCTGTTTTTT. The whole variable domain, filled in from reference TRBV9 and TRBJ2-2, reads DSGVTQTPKHLITATGQRVTLRCSPRSGDLSVYWYQQSLDQGLQFLIQYYNGEERAKGNILERFSAQQFPDLHSELNLSSLELGDSALYFCASTPGAGELFFGEGSRLTVL.

The rearrangement uses TRBV11-1 and TRBJ1-1; unclear D gene. The CDR3 runs 13 residues. V lost 7 bases and J lost 7, with 16 bases in between. Germline loops: CDR1 SGHAT, CDR2 FQDESV (reference sequence). For the CDR3, the DNA is TGTGCCAGCATTGGGCCCGGGTCTCTTGAAGCTTTCTTT. Its protein product is CASIGPGSLEAFF.

The chain uses TRBV19 and TRBJ2-2; tentative D call: TRBD1 (6 bases). Trimming removed 0 bases from V and 4 bases from J, with 12 bases in between. Germline V gene lookup returns CDR1 LNHDA and CDR2 SQIVND (reference sequence). CDR3 length: 16 residues. CDR3: CASSIEFRGRTGELFF. The CDR3 nucleotides read TGTGCCAGTAGTATAGAGTTCAGGGGTCGCACCGGGGAGCTGTTTTTT.

V and J are TRBV6-2 or TRBV6-3 and TRBJ2-5; 7 nucleotides match TRBD1. Germline CDR1 MNHEY, CDR2 SVGEGT. V shed 2 bases, J shed 6 bases, and the junction held 6 bases outside the gene matches. The CDR3 loop spans 14 amino acids. The CDR3 region has the DNA TGTGCCAGCAGTTACCAGGGACAGCCGAAGACCCAGTACTTC. Encoded protein: CASSYQGQPKTQYF.

The rearrangement links TRBV7-8 to TRBJ2-7, with D unclear. V was clipped by 3 bases and J by 0 bases, with 12 bases between them. The germline gives CDR1 SGHVS, CDR2 FQNEAQ. The CDR3 runs to 15 residues. Here the CDR3 DNA reads TGTGCCAGCAGCTTCCTGGCAAGCACCTCCTACGAGCAGTACTTC. Residues: CASSFLASTSYEQYF.

Written as DNA, the CDR3 is TGTGCCAGTAGTATGTATGCAGGGGGCGAAAAGACCCAGTACTTC. This gives the protein CASSMYAGGEKTQYF. The rearrangement joins TRBV19 to TRBJ2-5; 8 bases are shared with TRBD1. Germline V lookup: CDR1 LNHDA, CDR2 SQIVND (reference sequence). The CDR3 consists of 15 residues. Trimming removed 3 bases from V and 6 bases from J; junction bases left unmatched: 9.

This chain links TRBV2 with TRBJ2-2, with D possibly TRBD1 on 6 matching bases. Deletions cut 3 bases from V and 4 bases from J, with 9 bases between. Per germline, CDR1 SNHLY and CDR2 FYNNEI. The CDR3 totals 14 residues. The CDR3 DNA follows: TGTGCCAGCAGTGACCAGACAGGCACCGGGGAGCTGTTTTTT. Translation: CASSDQTGTGELFF.

A few counts support this clone. The chain uses TRBV13 and TRBJ2-7; tentatively, D is TRBD2 (6 bases). CDR1 and CDR2 from the germline V gene are PRHDT and FYEKMQ (reference sequence). The V end was cut by 4 bases, the J end by 0 bases, with 19 bases between. CDR3 length: 17 amino acids. This CDR3 is CASSSRFDSGDSYEQYF. CDR3 coding DNA: TGTGCCAGCAGCTCCCGATTTGATAGCGGAGACTCCTACGAGCAGTACTTC.

The CDR3 nucleotides are TGTGCCAGCCAAGAAAGTTCTGCCGGGGAGCTGTTTTTT. This gives the protein CASQESSAGELFF. The chain joins TRBV7-3 to TRBJ2-2; D not resolved. Trimming stripped 8 bases from V and 6 bases from J, with 13 bases between. The germline CDR1 and CDR2 sequences are SGHTA and FQGTGA. The length of the CDR3 is 13 residues.

V gene TRBV18 combines with J gene TRBJ1-6; TRBD1 might be the D (5 bases). Germline CDR1 reads KGHSH; CDR2 reads LQKENI. CDR3 size: 15 residues. V gave up 6 bases and J gave up 10 bases, with 19 bases separating them. The CDR3 protein is CASSPGQGIGSPLHF. CDR3 nucleotides: TGTGCCAGCTCGCCAGGTCAGGGCATAGGCTCACCCCTCCACTTT.

The chain uses TRBV15 and TRBJ2-3; TRBD1 agrees at 11 bases. The V gene's germline CDR1 is LNHNV and CDR2 YYDKDF (reference sequence). V trimming: 1 base; J trimming: 5 bases; junction bases outside the gene matches: 5. This CDR3 contains 16 residues. The CDR3 spells CATSRAPGQGGDTQYF. The CDR3 region has the DNA TGTGCCACCAGCAGAGCTCCGGGACAGGGGGGAGATACGCAGTATTTT.

The genes are TRBV28 and TRBJ2-7; D is perhaps TRBD2 (6 bases). V was clipped by 2 bases and J by 11 bases, with 19 bases between them. The CDR3 has 14 amino acids. Germline V lookup: CDR1 MDHEN, CDR2 SYDVKM. The CDR3 DNA reads TGTGCCAGCAGTTTAGGTCTGCGGGGTCCCGGAGAGTACTTC. Translation gives CASSLGLRGPGEYF.

The V gene is TRBV7-8, the J gene TRBJ2-5, with 9 bases identical to TRBD2. The CDR3 consists of 14 residues. The germline V gene has CDR1 SGHVS and CDR2 FQNEAQ. The junction had 5 bases not matched to a gene; V was cut back by 5 bases and J by 4 bases. This CDR3 reads CASSILAGAETQYF. The DNA of the CDR3 is TGTGCCAGCAGCATATTAGCGGGGGCAGAGACCCAGTACTTC.

V gene TRBV5-1 combines with J gene TRBJ2-5, with 8 bases matching TRBD1. J lost 5 bases, V lost 6 bases, and 15 bases had no gene match. Germline V CDR1 and CDR2: SGHRS, YFSETQ. This CDR3 is 16 amino acids long. The CDR3 DNA reads TGCGCCAGCAAGGGCCGGACAGGGAGGACTGGGGAGACCCAGTACTTC. Translation gives CASKGRTGRTGETQYF.

The CDR3 bases are TGTGCCAGCAGCCGGCAGGGGCAAGAGACCCAGTACTTC. Translating it yields CASSRQGQETQYF. V and J are TRBV3-1 (or the pseudogene TRBV3-2) and TRBJ2-5; tentatively, D is TRBD1 (6 bases). V was pared by 4 bases and J by 2 bases, with 8 bases between. The CDR3 consists of 13 residues. Germline loops: CDR1 LGHDT, CDR2 YNNKEL (reference sequence).

The V gene is TRBV5-1, the J gene TRBJ1-3; TRBD1 matches 8 bases. Looked up from germline, CDR1 is SGHRS and CDR2 is YFSETQ. Unmatched junction bases numbered 4, after V lost 3 bases and J lost 2 bases. The CDR3 sequence is 15 residues long. CDR3 DNA: TGCGCCAGCAGCTCGCAGGGGGCAACTGGAAACACCATATATTTT. Translation gives CASSSQGATGNTIYF.

This clone has a single count. Here the CDR3 DNA reads TGTGCCAGCAGTGAGGGGGGGGGCAGAAATTCACCCCTCCACTTT. Translating it yields CASSEGGGRNSPLHF. This chain links TRBV2 with TRBJ1-6; maybe TRBD1 (6 bases). V was trimmed by 3 bases and J by 7 bases, leaving 13 bases between them. This CDR3 contains 15 residues. Per the germline V gene, CDR1 is SNHLY and CDR2 is FYNNEI.

The genes are TRBV28 and TRBJ1-1, with 9 positions matching TRBD1. With 7 bases clipped from V and 3 bases from J, the junction kept 6 bases outside the gene matches. The CDR3 length is 14 residues. From germline, CDR1 is MDHEN and CDR2 SYDVKM. DNA of the CDR3: TGTGCCAGCACCGCCGACAGGGGGTACACTGAAGCTTTCTTT. This gives the protein CASTADRGYTEAFF.

The rearrangement uses TRBV18 and TRBJ1-6; D unclear. CDR1 is KGHSH and CDR2 is LQKENI in the germline V gene. V lost 6 bases, J lost 7 bases, and 16 bases lay in between. The CDR3 loop spans 15 amino acids. CDR3 in amino acids: CASSTDVVKNSPLHF. DNA of the CDR3: TGTGCCAGCTCGACCGACGTGGTCAAGAATTCACCCCTCCACTTT.

The chain has TRBV12-5 and TRBJ1-3, with no clear D. The germline V gene has CDR1 LGHNT and CDR2 FRNRAP. The CDR3 has 15 amino acids. With 5 bases removed from V and 0 bases from J, the gap between germline ends came to 11 bases. This chain's CDR3 is CASGIPASSGNTIYF. The CDR3 DNA reads TGTGCTAGTGGTATTCCGGCAAGCTCTGGAAACACCATATATTTT.

The chain joins TRBV11-2 to TRBJ2-7, with 10 bases aligning to TRBD1. This CDR3 is 15 amino acids long. CDR1 and CDR2 from the germline V gene are SGHAT and FQNNGV. V was pared by 5 bases and J by 4 bases, with 8 bases of the junction left unmatched. The CDR3 DNA sequence: TGTGCCAGCAGCCACCGGGACAGGGGACAGTACGAGCAGTACTTC. This sequence encodes CASSHRDRGQYEQYF.

The chain recombines TRBV7-9 with TRBJ2-3; D uncertain. Germline V CDR1 and CDR2: SEHNR, FQNEAQ (reference sequence). The V and J ends lost 1 base and 4 bases respectively, with 6 bases between them. The CDR3 loop spans 13 amino acids. CDR3 coding DNA: TGTGCCAGCAGCTTAGTGTCGGCAGATACGCAGTATTTT. This translates into CASSLVSADTQYF.

The rearrangement links TRBV6-5 to TRBJ2-7; 9 bases align to TRBD2. Germline CDR1 is MNHEY and CDR2 is SVGAGI. CDR3 size: 14 residues. Trimming removed 5 bases from V and 4 bases from J; junction bases left unmatched: 6. The CDR3 here is CASSLREGPYEQYF. In DNA form, the CDR3 reads TGTGCCAGCAGTCTGCGGGAGGGCCCTTACGAGCAGTACTTC.

The chain uses TRBV12-3 or TRBV12-4 and TRBJ1-4; D uncertain. Deletions cut 1 base from V and 12 bases from J, with 12 bases between. This CDR3 spans 13 amino acids. CDR3 coding DNA: TGTGCCAGCAGTTTAGGATGGGGAGCCGAACTGTTTTTT. Protein product: CASSLGWGAELFF.

As for this clone: At one boundary the junction diverges from the germline segment, which might be a read error. The CDR3: CASSDSLETQYF. Written as DNA, the CDR3 is TGTGCCAGCAGTGACTCGTTGGAGACCCAGTACTTC. The rearrangement joins TRBV6-5 to TRBJ2-5; D is uncertain. There are 12 residues in the CDR3. The germline V gene encodes CDR1 MNHEY and CDR2 SVGAGI.